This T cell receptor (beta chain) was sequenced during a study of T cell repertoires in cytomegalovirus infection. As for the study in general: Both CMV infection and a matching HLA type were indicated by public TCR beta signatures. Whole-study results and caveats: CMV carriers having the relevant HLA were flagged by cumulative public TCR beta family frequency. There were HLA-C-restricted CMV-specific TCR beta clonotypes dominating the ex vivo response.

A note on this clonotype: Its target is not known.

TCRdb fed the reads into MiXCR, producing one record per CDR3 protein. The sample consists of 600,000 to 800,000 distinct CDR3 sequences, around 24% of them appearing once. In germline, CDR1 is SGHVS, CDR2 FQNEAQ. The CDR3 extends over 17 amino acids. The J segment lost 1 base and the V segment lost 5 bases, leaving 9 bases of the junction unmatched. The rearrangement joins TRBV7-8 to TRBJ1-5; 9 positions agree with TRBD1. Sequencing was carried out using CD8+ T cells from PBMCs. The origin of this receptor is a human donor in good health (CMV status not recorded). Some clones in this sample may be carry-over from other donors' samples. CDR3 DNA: TGTGCCAGCAGCCGTTCTACAGGGGGCAGGAGCAATCAGCCCCAGCATTTT. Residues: CASSRSTGGRSNQPQHF.